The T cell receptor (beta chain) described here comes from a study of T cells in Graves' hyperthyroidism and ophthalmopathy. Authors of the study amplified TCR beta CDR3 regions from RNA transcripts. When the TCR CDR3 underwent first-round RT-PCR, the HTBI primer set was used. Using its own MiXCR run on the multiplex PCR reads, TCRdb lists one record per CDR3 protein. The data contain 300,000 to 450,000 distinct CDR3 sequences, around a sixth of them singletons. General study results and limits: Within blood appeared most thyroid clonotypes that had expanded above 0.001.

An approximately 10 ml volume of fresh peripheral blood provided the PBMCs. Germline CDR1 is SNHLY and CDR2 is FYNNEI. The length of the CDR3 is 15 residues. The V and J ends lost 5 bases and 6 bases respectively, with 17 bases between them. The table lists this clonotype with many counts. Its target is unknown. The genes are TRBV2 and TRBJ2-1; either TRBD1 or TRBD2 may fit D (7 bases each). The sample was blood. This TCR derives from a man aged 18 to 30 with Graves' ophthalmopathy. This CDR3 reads CASSLQGGASNEQFF. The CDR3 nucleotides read TGTGCCAGCAGTTTGCAGGGGGGGGCCTCCAATGAGCAGTTCTTC.